This T cell receptor (beta chain) was sequenced in a study of shared clonotypes between healthy human individuals. Overall study: The study used three CD4 naive, three CD4 memory, two CD8 naive and one CD8 memory plate per donor.

None of the donors, who were healthy HIV-negative adults, had recently had acute infections or vaccinations. Clones were sequenced by immunoSEQ multiplex PCR, and TCRdb holds only the in-frame ones, with some missing. This sample yields roughly 2,300,000 clones, of which 85% to 95% are seen a single time; 0.3% to 0.45% belongs to the top ten. Sequencing was done on a sample of naive CD4+ T cells from PBMCs. Subset of the sample: CD45RA+ positively selected. The receptor was derived from a man between 18 and 29 years old in good health. Some clones in this sample may be carry-over from other donors' samples.

The CDR3 region is CASSLTGGGGYTF. The CDR3, as DNA: TGTGCCAGCAGCTTGACAGGGGGAGGTGGCTACACCTTC. The V and J genes are TRBV5-6 and TRBJ1-2, with 8 bases lining up with TRBD1. CDR1 SGHDT and CDR2 YYEEEE come from the germline V gene. CDR3 length equals 13 residues. Trimming removed 1 base from V and 7 bases from J; junction bases left unmatched: 3.